This TCR beta chain was obtained from a study of blood T cell repertoires in COVID-19. Study details: Samples of COVID-19 (acute and convalescent) were obtained from the United States, Italy and Spain. Sample material is recorded as cDNA or gDNA derived from T cells, B-cell-depleted T cells, or PBMCs.

V was cut by 4 bases and J by 4 bases, with 23 bases left in between. The CDR3 totals 18 residues. In germline, CDR1 is SNHLY, CDR2 FYNNEI. Per the authors' pipeline: Estimated nucleated cell counts came from reference gene primer amplification. Generated by immunoSEQ multiplex PCR, the TCRdb table keeps only in-frame clones and is missing some. V, J and clone size were drawn from that table, and D and trimming were deduced from the DNA. The table records 170,000 or so clones, 70% to 90% of them present only once. Sequenced sample: peripheral blood. The J gene is TRBJ1-3, the V gene TRBV2; no definite D call. The sequence was collected from a man aged 55 to 70 with COVID-19, enrolled during active disease. In nucleotides, the CDR3 is TGTGCCAGCAGTGGGAGGGCTGCGGAGCGGAGACCGGGAAACACCATATATTTT. Its protein is CASSGRAAERRPGNTIYF.